The table lists the clone carrying this T cell receptor beta chain with a few counts. The antigen is undetermined. Only in-frame clones appear in the TCRdb table, and some are missing; sequencing was by immunoSEQ multiplex PCR. The sample holds 10,000 or so clones, roughly three quarters seen once. The sample originates from a study of immune evolution from preneoplasia to lung adenocarcinoma. Study-wide results and caveats: Later-stage lesions seemingly showed higher T cell density and diversity than normal lung.

The source of this sequence is a person in their sixties or seventies with lung adenocarcinoma. Some clones in this sample may be carry-over from other donors' samples. Sequenced sample: FFPE normal lung tissue adjacent to the tumor.

CDR3 nucleotides: TGTGCCAGCAGCCCCAGAAGGGACAGAATTGAAGCTTTCTTT. Translating it yields CASSPRRDRIEAFF. The J gene is TRBJ1-1, the V gene TRBV7-2; 7 nucleotides line up with TRBD1. The CDR3 has 14 amino acids. Germline V gene sequence: CDR1 SGHTA, CDR2 FQGNSA. With 5 bases clipped from V and 7 bases from J, the junction kept 10 bases outside the gene matches.